This T cell receptor beta chain was documented in a study of Ad26.COV2.S vaccination and SARS-CoV-2 variants. The overall study: Once, or twice with 56 days between doses, Ad26.COV2.S was given intramuscularly.

The sample's treatment: roughly 19 received Ad26.COV2.S at low or high dose, single or two shots; several received placebo; per-sample allocation not given. Sampling occurred on day 63 after the first vaccine or placebo injection. On this clone: What it recognizes is unknown.

Whole-study results and caveats: Responses of T cells in total may have been underestimated by the TCR breadth and depth analyses.

The table came from immunoSEQ multiplex PCR; TCRdb's copy has only in-frame clones and leaves some out. The sample has hundreds of thousands of clones; around 89% are singletons. The CDR3 loop spans 17 amino acids. Trimming cost V 3 bases and J 0 bases; bases outside gene matches: 12. Germline values: CDR1 GTSNPN, CDR2 SVGIG (reference sequence). V usage is TRBV30 and J usage is TRBJ1-1, with TRBD1 matching 8 bases. This TCR derives from a person aged 18-65 years who received the Ad26.COV2.S COVID-19 vaccine or a placebo. The starting material was peripheral blood, obtained in a trial of Ad26.COV2.S vaccine versus placebo. This CDR3 reads CAWRWAGGRGMNTEAFF. In DNA form, the CDR3 reads TGTGCCTGGAGGTGGGCAGGGGGCAGAGGAATGAACACTGAAGCTTTCTTT.